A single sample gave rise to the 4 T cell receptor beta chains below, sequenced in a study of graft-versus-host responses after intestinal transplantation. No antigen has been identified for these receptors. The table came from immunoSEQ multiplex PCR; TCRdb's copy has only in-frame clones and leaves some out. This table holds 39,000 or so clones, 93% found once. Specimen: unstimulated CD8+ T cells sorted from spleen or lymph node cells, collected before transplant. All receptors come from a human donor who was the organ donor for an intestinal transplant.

The CDR3 region has the DNA TGTGCCAGCAGTGACCCCATTAATAGCGGGATCACAGATACGCAGTATTTT. Its protein is CASSDPINSGITDTQYF. The gene calls are TRBV6-1 and TRBJ2-3; 8 nucleotides agree with TRBD2. With 3 bases clipped from V and 2 bases from J, the junction kept 10 bases outside the gene matches. Germline CDR1 is MNHNS and CDR2 is SASEGT. The CDR3 is 17 amino acids.

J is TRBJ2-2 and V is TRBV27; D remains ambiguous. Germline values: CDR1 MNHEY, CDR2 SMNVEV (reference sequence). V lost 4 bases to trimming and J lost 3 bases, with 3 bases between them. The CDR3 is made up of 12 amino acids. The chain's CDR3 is CASSWDTGELFF. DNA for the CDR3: TGTGCCAGCAGTTGGGACACCGGGGAGCTGTTTTTT.

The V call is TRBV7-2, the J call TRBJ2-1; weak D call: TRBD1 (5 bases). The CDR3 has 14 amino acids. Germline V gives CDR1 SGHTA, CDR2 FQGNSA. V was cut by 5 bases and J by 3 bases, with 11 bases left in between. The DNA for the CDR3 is TGTGCCAGCAGCCCCCGACAGAACTACAATGAGCAGTTCTTC. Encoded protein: CASSPRQNYNEQFF.

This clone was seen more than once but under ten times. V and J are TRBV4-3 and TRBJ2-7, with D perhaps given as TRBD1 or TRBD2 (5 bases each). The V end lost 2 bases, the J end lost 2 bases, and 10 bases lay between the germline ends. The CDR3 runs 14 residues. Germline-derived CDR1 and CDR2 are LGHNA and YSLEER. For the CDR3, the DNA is TGCGCCAGCAGCCAATATCTGGGGGCCTACGAGCAGTACTTC. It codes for CASSQYLGAYEQYF.